This entry is about one TCR beta chain. This sample was included in a study of shared clonotypes between healthy human individuals. Naive CD8 cells were CD45RO-negative, positively selected for CCR7, excluding terminally differentiated effector memory CD45RA+ cells. Sequencing was performed with immunoSEQ multiplex PCR; in TCRdb, only in-frame clones are kept and a portion is missing. The sample holds around 2,000,000 clones, about 95% seen once. V shed 2 bases and J shed 9 bases, with 11 bases lying between them. The CDR3 totals 14 residues. Germline lookup yields CDR1 MNHEY and CDR2 SVGAGI. Sequenced input: naive CD8+ T cells sorted from blood. The TCR originated in a man aged 18-30 years in good health. The chain uses TRBV6-5 and TRBJ1-6; a weak D match, TRBD1 (6 bases). CDR3 coding DNA: TGTGCCAGCAGTTACGGAGGGGGTGGTTCACCCCTCCACTTT. Translation: CASSYGGGGSPLHF.